Listed below are T cell receptor beta chains from one sample, sequenced in a study of early T cells in non-severe SARS-CoV-2 infection. TCRdb itself ran the 5' RACE reads through MiXCR, one entry per CDR3 protein. The sample yields 53,000 or so distinct CDR3 sequences, about 12% seen once. The sequencing used whole blood, collected at baseline. Source of these receptors: an adult who was a healthcare worker with PCR-confirmed SARS-CoV-2 infection or an uninfected control (not recorded which). CDR3s include the opening cysteine and the closing phenylalanine or tryptophan. D genes are given only for firm matches. Where a row states a size, it is once, few, many or the class of an expanded clone; other rows omit it.

>16|.|TRBV7-9|TRBJ1-3|.
CASSLASALGGNTIYF
TGTGCCAGCAGCTTAGCGTCGGCCCTGGGAGGAAACACCATATATTTT
>16|few|TRBV4-1|TRBJ1-1|.
CASSHETGAANTEAFF
TGCGCCAGCAGCCATGAGACCGGGGCAGCGAACACTGAAGCTTTCTTT
>13|few|TRBV6-4|TRBJ2-7|.
CASSDSRDYEQYF
TGTGCCAGCAGTGACTCTAGAGATTACGAGCAGTACTTC
>16|.|TRBV10-3|TRBJ2-3|TRBD1
CAISEWVGQGEDTQYF
TGTGCCATCAGTGAGTGGGTAGGACAGGGAGAAGATACGCAGTATTTT
>13|medium-sized|TRBV18|TRBJ2-7|TRBD1
CASSPRGLGEQYF
TGTGCCAGCTCCCCGAGGGGGCTCGGTGAGCAGTACTTC
>16|few|TRBV9|TRBJ2-5|.
CASSVGPGQYAETQYF
TGTGCCAGCAGCGTAGGGCCAGGCCAATACGCAGAGACCCAGTACTTC
>14|.|TRBV7-3|TRBJ1-2|.
CASSPRGGGYGYTF
TGTGCCAGCAGCCCCCGGGGCGGCGGCTATGGCTACACCTTC
>17|.|TRBV4-1|TRBJ2-4|TRBD2
CASSQGRGVGAKNIQYF
TGCGCCAGCAGCCAAGGACGGGGGGTCGGGGCCAAAAACATTCAGTACTTC
>17|.|TRBV24-1|TRBJ2-1|TRBD2
CATSVDLAGGITNEQFF
TGTGCCACCAGTGTCGACCTGGCGGGAGGGATAACCAATGAGCAGTTCTTC
>13|few|TRBV20-1|TRBJ2-1|.
CSARAGPYNEQFF
TGCAGTGCTAGAGCGGGCCCCTACAATGAGCAGTTCTTC
>16|many|TRBV7-2|TRBJ2-6|.
CASSLALGSGANVLTF
TGTGCCAGCAGCTTAGCGCTGGGATCTGGGGCCAACGTCCTGACTTTC
>13|many|TRBV28|TRBJ2-7|.
CASEDMGSYEQYF
TGTGCCAGCGAGGACATGGGGTCCTACGAGCAGTACTTC
>15|few|TRBV18|TRBJ2-2|.
CASSLVRTDTGELFF
TGTGCCAGCTCACTAGTTCGGACAGACACCGGGGAGCTGTTTTTT
>15|few|TRBV5-1|TRBJ1-6|TRBD1
CASRAGQGDNSPLHF
TGCGCCAGCAGGGCGGGACAGGGCGATAATTCACCCCTCCACTTT
>15|many|TRBV6-4|TRBJ2-2|TRBD2
CASSDRGGNTGELFF
TGTGCCAGCAGTGACCGGGGGGGTAACACCGGGGAGCTGTTTTTT
>15|few|TRBV11-2|TRBJ2-3|.
CASSLGSGHTDTQYF
TGTGCCAGCAGCTTAGGTAGCGGCCACACAGATACGCAGTATTTT
>12|medium-sized|TRBV4-3|TRBJ2-1|.
CASSQVRQGVVF
TGCGCCAGCAGCCAAGTTCGCCAGGGAGTGGTCTTC
>13|many|TRBV18|TRBJ1-4|.
CASSPPQQEKLFF
TGTGCCAGCTCACCACCCCAGCAGGAAAAACTGTTTTTT
>15|.|TRBV10-3|TRBJ2-1|TRBD2
CATSPSSGAYNEQFF
TGTGCCACCTCTCCGAGTAGCGGGGCATACAATGAGCAGTTCTTC
>13|few|TRBV7-2|TRBJ1-4|.
CASSFRTDEKLFF
TGTGCCAGCAGCTTTAGGACAGATGAAAAACTGTTTTTT
>13|.|TRBV12-3/TRBV12-4|TRBJ1-1|.
CASSGHRNTEAFF
TGTGCCAGCAGTGGACACAGGAACACTGAAGCTTTCTTT
>16|few|TRBV28|TRBJ2-7|.
CASSLITRGSPYEQYF
TGTGCCAGCAGTTTGATTACCCGGGGTAGTCCGTACGAGCAGTACTTC
>15|.|TRBV7-3|TRBJ2-3|TRBD2
CASSPGTSGADTQYF
TGTGCCAGCAGCCCCGGGACTAGTGGCGCAGATACGCAGTATTTT
>13|few|TRBV3-1|TRBJ2-7|.
CASSQEGRYEQYF
TGTGCCAGCAGCCAAGAGGGGCGGTACGAGCAGTACTTC
>15|few|TRBV18|TRBJ1-1|.
CASSPMDPRGTEAFF
TGTGCCAGCTCACCCATGGACCCTCGGGGCACTGAAGCTTTCTTT
>18|.|TRBV6-2/TRBV6-3|TRBJ2-1|TRBD2
CASSYSNGGRGSYNEQFF
TGTGCCAGCAGTTACTCGAATGGCGGGAGGGGCTCCTACAATGAGCAGTTCTTC
>14|.|TRBV20-1|TRBJ2-2|.
CSASRSSNTGELFF
TGCAGTGCTAGTCGGAGCTCGAACACCGGGGAGCTGTTTTTT
>14|few|TRBV27|TRBJ1-5|.
CASSFRSGNQPQHF
TGTGCCAGCAGTTTTCGATCTGGCAATCAGCCCCAGCATTTT
>14|.|TRBV20-1|TRBJ2-1|.
CSAIVGAANNEQFF
TGCAGTGCTATCGTAGGGGCGGCAAACAATGAGCAGTTCTTC
>10|many|TRBV29-1|TRBJ1-1|.
CSVQDVEAFF
TGCAGCGTTCAAGACGTTGAAGCTTTCTTT
>17|many|TRBV11-2|TRBJ2-7|TRBD2
CASSSQLATSGTYEQYF
TGCGCCAGCAGCTCCCAGTTGGCGACTAGCGGAACCTACGAGCAGTACTTC
>15|.|TRBV3-1|TRBJ2-1|.
CASSQDWGSHNEQFF
TGTGCCAGCAGCCAAGATTGGGGGAGTCACAATGAGCAGTTCTTC
>12|once|TRBV29-1|TRBJ1-2|.
CSVGGGVDGYTF
TGCAGCGTGGGCGGTGGGGTAGATGGCTACACCTTC
>15|.|TRBV6-1|TRBJ2-7|.
CASSGIGGARNEQYF
TGTGCCAGCAGTGGTATCGGGGGCGCCCGTAACGAGCAGTACTTC
>13|few|TRBV5-6|TRBJ2-4|.
CASSLAGQNIQYF
TGTGCCAGCAGCTTGGCAGGGCAAAACATTCAGTACTTC
>15|.|TRBV7-3|TRBJ2-1|TRBD2
CASSDSGSSYNEQFF
TGTGCCAGCAGCGATAGCGGGAGCTCCTACAATGAGCAGTTCTTC
>14|.|TRBV7-9|TRBJ1-3|.
CASSSTASGNTIYF
TGTGCCAGCAGCTCTACAGCCTCTGGAAACACCATATATTTT
>13|many|TRBV28|TRBJ1-1|.
CASSLSGGTEAFF
TGTGCCAGCAGTTTAAGTGGTGGGACTGAAGCTTTCTTT
>11|few|TRBV2|TRBJ2-7|.
CASCWSYEQYF
TGTGCCAGCTGTTGGTCCTACGAGCAGTACTTC
>15|once|TRBV27|TRBJ2-7|.
CASSSLDPVGTRQYF
TGTGCCAGCAGTTCGTTGGACCCCGTGGGCACACGGCAGTACTTC
>14|many|TRBV29-1|TRBJ1-2|.
CSARFPGKEYGYTF
TGCAGCGCCCGATTCCCCGGGAAGGAATATGGCTACACCTTC
>16|few|TRBV28|TRBJ2-7|.
CASSTEGLGRIYEQYF
TGTGCCAGCAGTACCGAGGGACTTGGAAGAATCTACGAGCAGTACTTC
>13|few|TRBV11-2|TRBJ2-3|.
CASSSLEPDTQYF
TGTGCCAGCAGCTCACTAGAACCAGATACGCAGTATTTT
>13|few|TRBV24-1|TRBJ2-1|TRBD1
CATGSRGYNEQFF
TGTGCCACCGGATCCAGGGGGTACAATGAGCAGTTCTTC
>15|.|TRBV5-1|TRBJ1-2|.
CASSLGAGSNYGYTF
TGCGCCAGCAGCTTGGGAGCAGGATCAAACTATGGCTACACCTTC
>13|many|TRBV24-1|TRBJ2-7|.
CATSDGGRREQYF
TGTGCCACCAGTGATGGGGGAAGACGGGAGCAGTACTTC
>15|.|TRBV11-2|TRBJ2-3|TRBD2
CASSLLAGGTDTQYF
TGTGCCAGCAGCTTACTAGCGGGAGGCACAGATACGCAGTATTTT
>15|.|TRBV11-2|TRBJ1-1|.
CASSIQGGGNTEAFF
TGTGCCAGCAGCATACAGGGCGGGGGGAACACTGAAGCTTTCTTT
>14|.|TRBV20-1|TRBJ1-5|.
CSARGQGIAQPQHF
TGCAGTGCTAGGGGGCAGGGCATTGCTCAGCCCCAGCATTTT
>14|few|TRBV29-1|TRBJ1-4|TRBD1
CSVLRGQGNEKLFF
TGCAGCGTCCTTCGCGGACAGGGGAATGAAAAACTGTTTTTT
>12|.|TRBV28|TRBJ2-7|.
CASSALGYEQYF
TGTGCCAGCAGTGCCCTTGGGTACGAGCAGTACTTC
>15|.|TRBV6-2/TRBV6-3|TRBJ2-1|.
CASSYYGGSYNEQFF
TGTGCCAGCAGTTACTATGGCGGCTCCTACAATGAGCAGTTCTTC
>13|few|TRBV7-2|TRBJ2-2|.
CAGGGGNTRELFF
TGTGCCGGAGGGGGGGGAAACACCAGGGAGCTGTTTTTT
>14|few|TRBV19|TRBJ2-7|TRBD1
CASRDRGLAYEQYF
TGTGCCAGTAGGGACAGGGGGCTCGCCTACGAGCAGTACTTC
>11|few|TRBV7-2|TRBJ2-7|.
CASSGTYEQYF
TGTGCCAGCAGCGGTACCTACGAGCAGTACTTC
>14|.|TRBV12-3/TRBV12-4|TRBJ1-4|.
CASSLRATGEKLFF
TGTGCCAGCAGCCTCCGGGCCACGGGGGAAAAACTGTTTTTT
>14|once|TRBV27|TRBJ2-7|TRBD2
CASSLEAGGVEQYF
TGTGCCAGCAGTTTAGAAGCGGGAGGCGTAGAGCAGTACTTC
>15|few|TRBV5-4|TRBJ2-7|TRBD1
CASSPDRENSYEQYF
TGTGCCAGCAGCCCAGACAGGGAAAACTCCTACGAGCAGTACTTC
>15|many|TRBV7-3|TRBJ1-2|.
CASSPTDTTNYGYTF
TGTGCCAGCAGCCCGACGGACACGACTAACTATGGCTACACCTTC